These 23 T cell receptor beta chains were sequenced from one sample in a study of blood T cell repertoires in COVID-19. Clones were sequenced by immunoSEQ multiplex PCR, and TCRdb holds only the in-frame ones, with some missing. The table records 150,000 to 200,000 clones, roughly 84% of them present only once. Sequencing was done on a sample of peripheral blood. The receptors originated from a woman aged 80 or older with acute or convalescent COVID-19.

This rearrangement joins TRBV11-2 to TRBJ1-1; 9 bases align to TRBD1. Germline-derived CDR1 and CDR2 are SGHAT and FQNNGV. Germline trimming cut 5 bases from V and 2 bases from J; bases unmatched to any gene: 9. The CDR3 runs 16 residues. As DNA, the CDR3 is TGTGCCAGCAGCGCCCGGGACAGGGCCTTAAACACTGAAGCTTTCTTT. Encoded protein: CASSARDRALNTEAFF.

There are a few counts of this clone. This rearrangement joins TRBV14 to TRBJ2-5; 7 positions agree with TRBD1. The CDR3 length is 14 residues. J gave up 5 bases and V 2 bases, and 5 bases lay outside the gene matches. CDR1 and CDR2 from the germline V gene are SGHDN and FVKESK. CDR3 DNA sequence: TGTGCCAGCAGCCAATGGGACAGTGGCGAGACCCAGTACTTC. Protein product: CASSQWDSGETQYF.

This clone was seen a handful of times. The chain links TRBV12-5 to TRBJ1-3; D ambiguous. V shed 1 base and J shed 12 bases, with 16 bases lying between them. The CDR3 runs 14 residues. Germline loops: CDR1 LGHNT, CDR2 FRNRAP. Here the CDR3 reads CASGLDTPLTGIYF. The CDR3, as DNA: TGTGCTAGTGGTTTGGACACCCCTCTGACGGGCATATATTTT.

The chain is built from TRBV7-9 and TRBJ2-7, with 8 bases fitting TRBD1. The CDR3 is made up of 13 amino acids. Trimming at V came to 4 bases and at J to 6 bases, leaving 5 bases not matched to a gene. Germline assignment: CDR1 SEHNR and CDR2 FQNEAQ (reference sequence). The CDR3 bases are TGTGCCAGCAGCTCCAGGACAGGGTTCGAGCAGTACTTC. Translation gives CASSSRTGFEQYF. Combining the CDR3 with reference TRBV7-9 and TRBJ2-7 gives the whole variable domain DTGVSQNPRHKITKRGQNVTFRCDPISEHNRLYWYRQTLGQGPEFLTYFQNEAQLEKSRLLSDRFSAERPKGSFSTLEIQRTEQGDSAMYLCASSSRTGFEQYFGPGTRLTVT.

The chain joins TRBV24-1 to TRBJ1-5; possibly TRBD1 for D (6 bases). Per the germline V gene, CDR1 is KGHDR and CDR2 is SFDVKD. The CDR3 loop spans 17 amino acids. V lost 5 bases and J 0 bases, leaving 16 bases between the germline ends. This CDR3 is CATSVKTGNYSNQPQHF. The CDR3 bases are TGTGCCACCAGTGTCAAAACAGGGAATTATAGCAATCAGCCCCAGCATTTT.

The chain combines TRBV6-5 with TRBJ2-3; maybe TRBD2 (5 bases). Germline V CDR1 and CDR2: MNHEY, SVGAGI. Trimming pared 5 bases from V and 0 bases from J, leaving 12 bases between. This CDR3 is 15 amino acids long. The CDR3 nucleotides read TGTGCCAGCAGTCGGGCGGGCCGGAGCACAGATACGCAGTATTTT. Its protein product is CASSRAGRSTDTQYF.

The rearrangement links TRBV25-1 to TRBJ2-3, with D possibly TRBD2 on 5 matching bases. The CDR3 has 12 residues. The germline gives CDR1 MGHDK, CDR2 SYGVNS. V lost 1 base and J 6 bases, leaving 5 bases between the germline ends. The CDR3, as DNA: TGTGCCAGCAGTGAATCTAGCGATACGCAGTATTTT. Its translation is CASSESSDTQYF.

This clone occurred once. The rearrangement uses TRBV2 and TRBJ1-2, with D hard to call. V lost 4 bases, J lost 8 bases, and 17 bases lay in between. In germline, CDR1 is SNHLY, CDR2 FYNNEI. This CDR3 region has 14 residues. The CDR3 DNA is TGTGCCAGCAGTGCCCTTGGCAGGTATAACGGCTACACCTTC. Amino acid sequence: CASSALGRYNGYTF.

This clone was recorded once. The chain joins TRBV5-1 to TRBJ1-4; the match to TRBD1 covers 7 bases. This CDR3 is 14 amino acids long. Germline V gives CDR1 SGHRS, CDR2 YFSETQ. With V trimmed by 2 bases and J by 8 bases, 6 bases remained unmatched. This chain's CDR3 is CASSFGRGNEKLFF. In DNA form, the CDR3 reads TGCGCCAGCAGCTTCGGCAGGGGGAACGAAAAACTGTTTTTT.

The chain combines TRBV28 with TRBJ1-3; TRBD1 matches at 8 bases. The CDR3 loop spans 17 amino acids. The junction had 15 bases not matched to a gene; V was cut back by 8 bases and J by 3 bases. The germline gives CDR1 MDHEN, CDR2 SYDVKM. The DNA of the CDR3 is TGTGCCAGCCAGAGGGCAGGGGGCGCATTCGGTGGAAACACCATATATTTT. It codes for CASQRAGGAFGGNTIYF.

The chain combines TRBV7-2 with TRBJ1-4, with D possibly being TRBD1 (6 bases). Deletions cut 3 bases from V and 8 bases from J, with 13 bases between. The CDR3 totals 14 residues. Germline V lookup: CDR1 SGHTA, CDR2 FQGNSA. CDR3 DNA sequence: TGTGCCAGCAGCTTCCAGGGGTCGAAAGAAAAACTGTTTTTT. Translation: CASSFQGSKEKLFF.

This clone was detected only a few times. The V gene is TRBV11-2, the J gene TRBJ1-1; D remains ambiguous. The CDR3 runs 14 residues. Trimming cost V 3 bases and J 1 base, with 9 bases left between them. Germline V gene sequence: CDR1 SGHAT, CDR2 FQNNGV. CDR3 sequence: CASSLTGGNTEAFF. CDR3 DNA: TGTGCCAGCAGCTTGACTGGAGGGAACACTGAAGCTTTCTTT.

The rearrangement joins TRBV6-1 to TRBJ1-2, with 8 bases that match TRBD1. The CDR3 runs to 15 residues. Germline values: CDR1 MNHNS, CDR2 SASEGT. The trim removed 2 bases at V and 1 base at J, leaving 3 bases unmatched. The CDR3 DNA reads TGTGCCAGCAGTGAACCCAGGGGGCGTAACTATGGCTACACCTTC. Amino acids: CASSEPRGRNYGYTF.

The V gene is TRBV7-8, the J gene TRBJ2-1; 10 bases map to TRBD2. Germline trimming cut 0 bases from V and 2 bases from J; bases unmatched to any gene: 10. The CDR3 has 19 residues. Germline CDR1 reads SGHVS; CDR2 reads FQNEAQ. The CDR3 sequence is CASSLARLAGVRTYNEQFF. CDR3 sequence (DNA): TGTGCCAGCAGCTTAGCGCGGCTAGCGGGAGTACGTACCTACAATGAGCAGTTCTTC.

The chain is built from TRBV7-2 and TRBJ2-3; 7 positions agree with TRBD2. This CDR3 has 16 residues. The ends lost 2 bases at V and 3 bases at J; junction bases unmatched: 8. Germline lookup yields CDR1 SGHTA and CDR2 FQGNSA. The CDR3 is CASSLHPSGGTDTQYF. The CDR3 DNA is TGTGCCAGCAGCTTACACCCCTCGGGGGGTACAGATACGCAGTATTTT.

The chain has TRBV18 and TRBJ2-5; 10 nucleotides line up with TRBD2. The CDR3 is 15 amino acids. Trimming took 8 bases from V and 2 from J; bases not matched to a gene: 8. CDR1 is KGHSH and CDR2 is LQKENI in the germline V gene. CDR3: CASRNSGRTQETQYF. The DNA for the CDR3 is TGTGCCAGCCGGAATAGCGGGAGGACTCAAGAGACCCAGTACTTC.

The chain uses TRBV28 and TRBJ1-4; 9 bases are a match to TRBD1. The CDR3 length is 18 residues. CDR1 is MDHEN, CDR2 SYDVKM, per germline. V shed 6 bases and J 7 bases; nucleotides not matched to a gene: 18. CDR3 DNA sequence: TGTGCCAGCAGCACCGGGACAGGGACTTTCCTGGGGGGTGAAAAACTGTTTTTT. It is translated as CASSTGTGTFLGGEKLFF.

The CDR3 region has the DNA TGCAGTGCTAGTTTATCCCTACGAGGCTACGAGCAGTACTTC. Its translation is CSASLSLRGYEQYF. This rearrangement joins TRBV20-1 to TRBJ2-7; D is uncertain. CDR1 is DFQATT, CDR2 SNEGSKA, per germline (reference sequence). V lost 3 bases and J lost 3, with 15 bases in between. The CDR3 length is 14 residues.

CDR3 sequence: CASSSGGTDTQYF. CDR3 nucleotide sequence: TGTGCCAGCAGTTCGGGGGGGACCGATACGCAGTATTTT. This chain links TRBV6-5 with TRBJ2-3, with 8 bases fitting TRBD2. The V gene end was trimmed by 4 bases and the J gene end by 6 bases; junction bases not matched to a gene: 3. Germline V gene sequence: CDR1 MNHEY, CDR2 SVGAGI. This CDR3 has 13 amino acids.

This chain joins TRBV2 and TRBJ2-1, with a weak D call TRBD1 (6 bases). This CDR3 has 13 residues. Per the germline V gene, CDR1 is SNHLY and CDR2 is FYNNEI. V was shortened by 7 bases and J by 8 bases, with 15 bases between the two germline ends. CDR3 coding DNA: TGTGCCAGCATTGAGCCAGGGGTCTATGAGCAGTTCTTC. Protein: CASIEPGVYEQFF.

The rearrangement joins TRBV14 to TRBJ1-1; D uncertain. Germline lookup yields CDR1 SGHDN and CDR2 FVKESK. The V end lost 4 bases, the J end lost 0 bases, and 6 bases lay between the germline ends. This CDR3 contains 13 residues. The CDR3 coding sequence is TGTGCCAGCAGCCTTGGGCTGAACACTGAAGCTTTCTTT. This codes for CASSLGLNTEAFF.

The rearrangement uses TRBV7-9 and TRBJ1-1; the D gene is possibly TRBD1 (6 bases). Germline V lookup: CDR1 SEHNR, CDR2 FQNEAQ (reference sequence). This CDR3 is built from 15 residues. The V end was cut by 5 bases, the J end by 2 bases, with 15 bases between. CDR3 region: CASSPWGRGNTEAFF. DNA of the CDR3: TGTGCCAGCAGCCCATGGGGCAGGGGAAACACTGAAGCTTTCTTT.

The chain uses TRBV12-3 or TRBV12-4 and TRBJ2-5; D not resolved. This CDR3 is 11 amino acids long. V was pared by 4 bases and J by 5 bases, with 5 bases between. The CDR3 spells CASSSGETQYF. CDR3 in DNA: TGTGCCAGCAGTTCCGGGGAGACCCAGTACTTC.